Presented here are 26 T cell receptor beta chains from one specimen sequenced in a study of cytomegalovirus exposure and HLA in healthy donors. Sequenced by immunoSEQ multiplex PCR; TCRdb stores in-frame clones only, minus some. The sample has under 200,000 clones; about 90% are singletons. What was sequenced was PBMCs. The receptor source for this set is a man between 18 and 35 years old in good health and CMV-seropositive.

Here the CDR3 DNA reads TGTGCCAGCAGCCCGACCCCAACAGGGGACAATGAGCAGTTCTTC. It specifies CASSPTPTGDNEQFF. V gene TRBV9 combines with J gene TRBJ2-1, with 7 positions matching TRBD1. V shed 4 bases and J 5 bases; nucleotides not matched to a gene: 9. The germline V gene encodes CDR1 SGDLS and CDR2 YYNGEE. CDR3 length equals 15 residues.

This chain joins TRBV19 and TRBJ2-3, with a tentative D call TRBD1 (6 bases). V lost 4 bases, J lost 1 base, and 6 bases lay in between. The CDR3 contains 13 residues. Germline values: CDR1 LNHDA, CDR2 SQIVND (reference sequence). The CDR3 sequence: CASSTGGTDTQYF. CDR3 nucleotides: TGTGCCAGTAGTACAGGGGGCACAGATACGCAGTATTTT.

The chain is built from TRBV11-2 and TRBJ2-3, with D possibly being TRBD2 (6 bases). CDR1 is SGHAT, CDR2 FQNNGV, per germline. V shed 3 bases and J shed 2 bases, with 21 bases lying between them. CDR3 length: 18 amino acids. The CDR3 loop reads CASSFARTKSSHTDTQYF. The CDR3 DNA is TGTGCCAGCAGCTTCGCAAGGACTAAATCATCCCACACAGATACGCAGTATTTT.

V usage is TRBV11-3 and J usage is TRBJ2-7; D gene ambiguous. CDR1 and CDR2 (germline): SGHNT, YENEEA. Between the trimmed V and J ends, which lost 4 bases and 0 bases, there was a span of 19 bases. This CDR3 spans 17 amino acids. The DNA of the CDR3 is TGTGCCAGCAGCTACCCACGGCGAGGCGGCAGCTCCTACGAGCAGTACTTC. As protein: CASSYPRRGGSSYEQYF.

The chain recombines TRBV28 with TRBJ2-1; tentative D call: TRBD2 (6 bases). Germline V lookup: CDR1 MDHEN, CDR2 SYDVKM. CDR3 length equals 14 residues. Trimming shortened V by 3 bases and J by 6 bases, and 12 bases separated the two germline ends. The CDR3 loop is CASSLTAGINEQFF. For the CDR3, the DNA is TGTGCCAGCAGTTTGACAGCGGGTATCAATGAGCAGTTCTTC.

The genes are TRBV16 and TRBJ2-7, with 8 bases that match TRBD1. The CDR3 loop spans 16 amino acids. Germline V CDR1 and CDR2: KGHSY, FQNENV. Trimming removed 4 bases from V and 2 bases from J; junction bases left unmatched: 10. The CDR3 region is CASSRTGGRLPYEQYF. CDR3 DNA sequence: TGTGCCAGCAGCCGTACAGGGGGTAGGCTTCCCTACGAGCAGTACTTC.

V and J are TRBV29-1 and TRBJ1-1, with 7 bases identical to TRBD1. The trim removed 3 bases at V and 10 bases at J, leaving 2 bases unmatched. The CDR3 is made up of 10 amino acids. Per the germline V gene, CDR1 is SQVTM and CDR2 is ANQGSEA. CDR3 nucleotide sequence: TGCAGCGTTGAGGGACAGAGAGCTTTCTTT. Translating it yields CSVEGQRAFF.

The chain joins TRBV15 to TRBJ2-1; the D gene is possibly TRBD1 (5 bases). Germline values: CDR1 LNHNV, CDR2 YYDKDF (reference sequence). The CDR3 runs to 15 residues. With 0 bases removed from V and 4 bases from J, the gap between germline ends came to 10 bases. The CDR3 sequence is CATSREGDSYNEQFF. The CDR3 region has the DNA TGTGCCACCAGCAGAGAGGGCGACAGTTACAATGAGCAGTTCTTC. Supplemented by reference TRBV15 and TRBJ2-1, the full variable domain reads DAMVIQNPRYQVTQFGKPVTLSCSQTLNHNVMYWYQQKSSQAPKLLFHYYDKDFNNEADTPDNFQSRRPNTSFCFLDIRSPGLGDTAMYLCATSREGDSYNEQFFGPGTRLTVL.

This chain uses TRBV5-1 with TRBJ2-1, with D possibly being TRBD2 (6 bases). The CDR3 is 13 amino acids. The V end lost 4 bases, the J end lost 5 bases, and 10 bases lay between the germline ends. Per germline, CDR1 SGHRS and CDR2 YFSETQ. The CDR3 region is CASSRTTDNEQFF. For the CDR3, the DNA is TGCGCCAGCAGCCGGACTACAGACAATGAGCAGTTCTTC.

CDR3 nucleotide sequence: TGCGCCAGCAGTACGTCCCCGACAGGAGGTGGGACTGAAGCTTTCTTT. This codes for CASSTSPTGGGTEAFF. This chain joins TRBV5-1 and TRBJ1-1; D is perhaps TRBD1 (6 bases). CDR1 and CDR2 from the germline V gene are SGHRS and YFSETQ. V lost 5 bases to trimming and J lost 5 bases, with 22 bases between them. This CDR3 comprises 16 residues.

J is TRBJ2-3 and V is TRBV30; 10 positions agree with TRBD2. The CDR3 runs to 14 residues. The germline V gene encodes CDR1 GTSNPN and CDR2 SVGIG (reference sequence). The V and J ends lost 5 bases and 6 bases, in that order; junction bases with no gene match: 8. The CDR3 is CAWSYLAGVDTQYF. In nucleotides, the CDR3 is TGTGCCTGGTCGTATCTAGCGGGAGTCGATACGCAGTATTTT.

This clone was observed once. The genes are TRBV28 and TRBJ1-1; 7 nucleotides agree with TRBD1. CDR3 size: 16 residues. CDR1 is MDHEN and CDR2 is SYDVKM in the germline V gene. J was trimmed by 10 bases and V by 5 bases; bases with no gene match: 19. CDR3 DNA: TGTGCCAGCAGTGGCCGGATTTTGGGAAGGGGGCGATCAGCTTTCTTT. It specifies CASSGRILGRGRSAFF.

The chain employs TRBV7-9 and TRBJ1-1; a weak D match, TRBD1 (5 bases). The CDR3 runs 15 residues. CDR1 is SEHNR, CDR2 FQNEAQ, per germline (reference sequence). Trimming left V 1 base short and J 3 bases short, with 12 bases between. The CDR3, as DNA: TGTGCCAGCAGCTTAGGTGTAGGAGGGGACACTGAAGCTTTCTTT. Its protein is CASSLGVGGDTEAFF.

The CDR3 DNA reads as TGTGCCAGCAGTTACTTCGACAGGGGGCTCTATGGCTACACCTTC. It yields the protein CASSYFDRGLYGYTF. The V call is TRBV6-5, the J call TRBJ1-2, with 10 bases matching TRBD1. The CDR3 has 15 amino acids. The germline CDR1 and CDR2 sequences are MNHEY and SVGAGI. J was trimmed by 4 bases and V by 1 base; bases with no gene match: 3.

The chain employs TRBV4-1 and TRBJ2-1; 7 nucleotides agree with TRBD2. There are 16 residues in the CDR3. In germline, CDR1 is MGHRA, CDR2 YSYEKL. V lost 3 bases, J lost 7 bases, and 12 bases stayed unmatched. CDR3 nucleotides: TGCGCCAGCAGCCAGTATGGGGCGGGAGAGTGGAATGAGCAGTTCTTC. Translating it yields CASSQYGAGEWNEQFF.

This chain links TRBV27 with TRBJ2-7, with D perhaps TRBD2 (7 bases). The CDR3 runs 14 residues. The V end was cut by 1 base, the J end by 5 bases, with 12 bases between. Per the germline V gene, CDR1 is MNHEY and CDR2 is SMNVEV (reference sequence). CDR3 nucleotides: TGTGCCAGCAGTTTATGGGGGGCGGGGGACGAGCAGTACTTC. This sequence encodes CASSLWGAGDEQYF.

This rearrangement joins TRBV28 to TRBJ1-5; a weak D match, TRBD1 (6 bases). Trimming cost V 2 bases and J 6 bases, with 11 bases left between them. The CDR3 length is 14 residues. Germline V gene data show CDR1 as MDHEN and CDR2 as SYDVKM. The CDR3 region has the DNA TGTGCCAGCAGTTTAGGCGACAGGAGTCAGCCCCAGCATTTT. It codes for CASSLGDRSQPQHF.

The chain couples TRBV11-3 to TRBJ2-1; 16 bases line up with TRBD2. The germline V gene encodes CDR1 SGHNT and CDR2 YENEEA. Unmatched junction bases numbered 3, after V lost 4 bases and J lost 0 bases. CDR3 length: 18 amino acids. This CDR3 reads CASSWGLAGGASYNEQFF. CDR3 DNA: TGTGCCAGCAGCTGGGGACTAGCGGGAGGGGCCTCCTACAATGAGCAGTTCTTC.

This clone was counted a few times. The genes are TRBV7-9 and TRBJ2-1; TRBD2 matches 10 bases. CDR1 and CDR2 from the germline V gene are SEHNR and FQNEAQ (reference sequence). J was trimmed by 4 bases and V by 5 bases; bases with no gene match: 5. The CDR3 is made up of 15 amino acids. In nucleotides, the CDR3 is TGTGCCAGCAGCATCACTAGCGGGGATTACAATGAGCAGTTCTTC. It codes for CASSITSGDYNEQFF.

The chain uses TRBV7-9 and TRBJ2-5; 11 bases are a match to TRBD1. Germline V CDR1 and CDR2: SEHNR, FQNEAQ (reference sequence). The length of the CDR3 is 16 residues. V gave up 2 bases and J gave up 5 bases; unmatched junction bases: 7. CDR3 coding DNA: TGTGCCAGCAGCTTAATCGGACAGGGGGCCCGTGAGACCCAGTACTTC. This sequence encodes CASSLIGQGARETQYF.

The chain couples TRBV16 to TRBJ2-1, with TRBD1 matching over 7 bases. Looked up from germline, CDR1 is KGHSY and CDR2 is FQNENV. The V and J ends lost 2 bases and 6 bases, in that order; junction bases with no gene match: 10. The CDR3 sequence is 16 residues long. The CDR3 reads CASSQMVRDRLNEQFF. The CDR3 region has the DNA TGTGCCAGCAGCCAAATGGTAAGGGACAGACTCAATGAGCAGTTCTTC.

V and J are TRBV4-1 and TRBJ1-2, with 7 bases fitting TRBD1. Per germline, CDR1 MGHRA and CDR2 YSYEKL. The V segment lost 0 bases and the J segment 6 bases; nucleotides outside the gene matches: 7. The CDR3 covers 15 residues. The CDR3 spells CASSQEMGQNNGYTF. CDR3 DNA sequence: TGCGCCAGCAGCCAAGAGATGGGACAGAACAATGGCTACACCTTC.

The chain uses TRBV5-1 and TRBJ2-3; 12 nucleotides agree with TRBD2. Germline V CDR1 and CDR2: SGHRS, YFSETQ. CDR3 size: 16 residues. After removal of 4 bases from V and 0 bases from J, the junction contained 3 bases not matched to a gene. The CDR3 here is CASSRGTSGSTDTQYF. The DNA for the CDR3 is TGCGCCAGCAGCCGAGGGACTAGCGGGAGCACAGATACGCAGTATTTT. Full variable domain (rest looked up from reference TRBV5-1 and TRBJ2-3): KAGVTQTPRYLIKTRGQQVTLSCSPISGHRSVSWYQQTPGQGLQFLFEYFSETQRNKGNFPGRFSGRQFSNSRSEMNVSTLELGDSALYLCASSRGTSGSTDTQYFGPGTRLTVL.

The chain is built from TRBV19 and TRBJ2-4; a possible D gene is TRBD1 (6 bases). V was trimmed by 7 bases and J by 6 bases, leaving 16 bases between them. Germline V gene data show CDR1 as LNHDA and CDR2 as SQIVND (reference sequence). CDR3 length equals 14 residues. CDR3 amino acids: CASTSGTPPNIQYF. The CDR3 DNA reads as TGTGCCAGTACCTCCGGGACACCCCCAAACATTCAGTACTTC.

The J gene is TRBJ1-2, the V gene TRBV11-3; no clear D gene. Germline V gives CDR1 SGHNT, CDR2 YENEEA. The ends were cut back, 0 bases at V and 2 bases at J, with 4 bases in the middle. The CDR3 is 13 amino acids. As DNA, the CDR3 is TGTGCCAGCAGCTTAGACCAGAACTATGGCTACACCTTC. It translates to CASSLDQNYGYTF. Filled out from reference TRBV11-3 and TRBJ1-2, the complete variable domain reads EAGVVQSPRYKIIEKKQPVAFWCNPISGHNTLYWYLQNLGQGPELLIRYENEEAVDDSQLPKDRFSAERLKGVDSTLKIQPAELGDSAVYLCASSLDQNYGYTFGSGTRLTVV.

The chain uses TRBV5-6 and TRBJ2-7; 9 positions agree with TRBD1. Trimming removed 4 bases from V and 0 bases from J; junction bases left unmatched: 2. Germline CDR1 and CDR2: SGHDT and YYEEEE. The CDR3 consists of 14 residues. This CDR3 is CASSPQGASYEQYF. The CDR3 DNA reads TGTGCCAGCAGCCCACAGGGGGCCTCCTACGAGCAGTACTTC.